These T cell receptor beta chains were read from a single sample in a study of T cells in Graves' hyperthyroidism and ophthalmopathy. TCRdb processed the multiplex PCR reads anew with MiXCR; each CDR3 protein has one entry. In the table there are fewer than 800,000 distinct CDR3 sequences, roughly 17% of which are singletons. The sample consisted of blood. Source of these receptors: a young man with Graves' hyperthyroidism. Each CDR3 is given with its conserved first and last residue. The D gene is left open where the match is weak. Clone sizes are given selectively: once, few, many, or a class where the clone is expanded.

len: 12; v_gene: TRBV7-3; j_gene: TRBJ1-2; d_gene: -; abundance: few; CDR3nt: TGTGCCAGGTCGGGTCTGGACTATGGCTACACCTTC; CDR3aa: CARSGLDYGYTF
len: 16; v_gene: TRBV12-3/TRBV12-4; j_gene: TRBJ2-3; d_gene: -; abundance: many; CDR3nt: TGTGCCAGCAGTTTTTTCAGGGGCTCGGGCACAGATACGCAGTATTTT; CDR3aa: CASSFFRGSGTDTQYF
len: 19; v_gene: TRBV28; j_gene: TRBJ2-3; d_gene: TRBD2; abundance: many; CDR3nt: TGTGCCAGCACCCTATGGGCTAGCGGGAGGGCCCGGAGCACAGATACGCAGTATTTT; CDR3aa: CASTLWASGRARSTDTQYF
len: 16; v_gene: TRBV3-1; j_gene: TRBJ2-1; d_gene: TRBD2; abundance: many; CDR3nt: TGTGCCAGCAGCCTCCGCGCTAGCGGGTTTTACAATGAGCAGTTCTTC; CDR3aa: CASSLRASGFYNEQFF
len: 14; v_gene: TRBV18; j_gene: TRBJ2-5; d_gene: TRBD2; abundance: -; CDR3nt: TGTGCCAGCTCACTACCGGGAGGCGGAGAGACCCAGTACTTC; CDR3aa: CASSLPGGGETQYF
len: 18; v_gene: TRBV27; j_gene: TRBJ2-3; d_gene: TRBD2; abundance: many; CDR3nt: TGTGCCAGCAGTACTCTGTTCCTAGCGGGAGGGCGCCCAGATACGCAGTATTTT; CDR3aa: CASSTLFLAGGRPDTQYF
len: 14; v_gene: TRBV7-2; j_gene: TRBJ1-2; d_gene: -; abundance: -; CDR3nt: TGTGCCAGCAGTCCCTCGACCTGGAACTATGGCTACGCCTTC; CDR3aa: CASSPSTWNYGYAF
len: 15; v_gene: TRBV24-1; j_gene: TRBJ1-1; d_gene: TRBD1; abundance: few; CDR3nt: TGTGCCACCAGTGATTCTGGGACAGGGGGCACTGAAGCTTTCTTT; CDR3aa: CATSDSGTGGTEAFF
len: 12; v_gene: TRBV3-1; j_gene: TRBJ2-5; d_gene: -; abundance: -; CDR3nt: TGTGCCAGCAGCCAAGATCTGGACAGCTACCACTTC; CDR3aa: CASSQDLDSYHF
len: 14; v_gene: TRBV11-2; j_gene: TRBJ1-1; d_gene: TRBD1; abundance: many; CDR3nt: TGTGCCAGCAGCTTAGATCCAGGGGGCGGAGGAGCTTTCTTT; CDR3aa: CASSLDPGGGGAFF
len: 14; v_gene: TRBV28; j_gene: TRBJ1-4; d_gene: -; abundance: -; CDR3nt: TGTGCCAGTGACGGAGGGGCTACTAATGAAAAACTGTTTTTT; CDR3aa: CASDGGATNEKLFF
len: 12; v_gene: TRBV29-1; j_gene: TRBJ1-2; d_gene: -; abundance: -; CDR3nt: TGCAGCGTTGAGCGGCAGGGAGCTGGCTACACCTTC; CDR3aa: CSVERQGAGYTF
len: 14; v_gene: TRBV7-8; j_gene: TRBJ2-3; d_gene: TRBD1; abundance: many; CDR3nt: TGTGCCAGCAAAACAGGGGGTAGCACAGATACGCAGTATTTT; CDR3aa: CASKTGGSTDTQYF
len: 15; v_gene: TRBV28; j_gene: TRBJ2-5; d_gene: TRBD1; abundance: many; CDR3nt: TGTGCCAGCAGTTTGGGGGACAGGGACAGGGAGACCCAGTACTTC; CDR3aa: CASSLGDRDRETQYF
len: 12; v_gene: TRBV15; j_gene: TRBJ1-5; d_gene: -; abundance: -; CDR3nt: TGTGCCACCAGCAGAGATAGGGGGCCCCAGCATTTT; CDR3aa: CATSRDRGPQHF
len: 14; v_gene: TRBV9; j_gene: TRBJ2-3; d_gene: TRBD2; abundance: many; CDR3nt: TGTGCCAGCAGCGCCCCCTCACTAGCGTCGACGCAGTATTTT; CDR3aa: CASSAPSLASTQYF
len: 15; v_gene: TRBV5-1; j_gene: TRBJ2-1; d_gene: TRBD2; abundance: few; CDR3nt: TGCGCCAGCAGCTTGGCAGCGGGAGGGTCTAGTGAGCAGTTCTTC; CDR3aa: CASSLAAGGSSEQFF
len: 11; v_gene: TRBV29-1; j_gene: TRBJ2-5; d_gene: -; abundance: few; CDR3nt: TGCAGCGTTGAATTCGAAGAGACCCAGTACTTC; CDR3aa: CSVEFEETQYF
len: 15; v_gene: TRBV20-1; j_gene: TRBJ1-5; d_gene: TRBD1; abundance: few; CDR3nt: TGCAGTGCTAGGGGGGGGAAGGGGGCAGATCAGCCCCAGCATTTT; CDR3aa: CSARGGKGADQPQHF
len: 15; v_gene: TRBV7-2; j_gene: TRBJ2-1; d_gene: TRBD1; abundance: few; CDR3nt: TGTGCCAGCAGTCTCTCAGGGGGCCTTTTCTTGGAGCAGTTCTTC; CDR3aa: CASSLSGGLFLEQFF
len: 14; v_gene: TRBV30; j_gene: TRBJ1-1; d_gene: -; abundance: few; CDR3nt: TGTGCCTGGAGAGTAGGGGTAGGGAACACTGAAGCTTTCTTT; CDR3aa: CAWRVGVGNTEAFF
len: 14; v_gene: TRBV13; j_gene: TRBJ2-1; d_gene: TRBD2; abundance: -; CDR3nt: TGTGCCAGCAGCGTAGAACCTAGCGGGAATGAGCAGTTCTTC; CDR3aa: CASSVEPSGNEQFF
len: 15; v_gene: TRBV30; j_gene: TRBJ2-7; d_gene: TRBD2; abundance: -; CDR3nt: TGTGCCTGGAGCAGAGGGACTAGCGGTACCTACGAGCAGTACTTC; CDR3aa: CAWSRGTSGTYEQYF
len: 14; v_gene: TRBV7-9; j_gene: TRBJ2-7; d_gene: TRBD1; abundance: few; CDR3nt: TGTGCCAGCAGCTTAGGACAGGGTATTAGCGAGCAGTACTTC; CDR3aa: CASSLGQGISEQYF
len: 17; v_gene: TRBV2; j_gene: TRBJ2-3; d_gene: TRBD1; abundance: -; CDR3nt: TGTGCCAGCAGTGAACCTTCGACAGGGGGTGGCACAGATACGCAGTATTTT; CDR3aa: CASSEPSTGGGTDTQYF
len: 13; v_gene: TRBV2; j_gene: TRBJ1-6; d_gene: TRBD1; abundance: many; CDR3nt: TGTGCCAGTAGGACAGGACTAAATTCACCCCTCCACTTT; CDR3aa: CASRTGLNSPLHF
len: 15; v_gene: TRBV7-9; j_gene: TRBJ2-7; d_gene: TRBD2; abundance: many; CDR3nt: TGTGCCAGCAGCTTTCCGGATAGCGGGAGCTACGAGCAGTACTTC; CDR3aa: CASSFPDSGSYEQYF
len: 15; v_gene: TRBV12-3/TRBV12-4; j_gene: TRBJ2-7; d_gene: -; abundance: -; CDR3nt: TGTGCCAGCAGTCCCCTGACAGCGGTGGAGGAGGAGCAGTACTTC; CDR3aa: CASSPLTAVEEEQYF
len: 15; v_gene: TRBV2; j_gene: TRBJ2-6; d_gene: -; abundance: few; CDR3nt: TGTGCCAGCGTGGACCGGCGCTCTGGGGCCAACGTCCTGACTTTC; CDR3aa: CASVDRRSGANVLTF
len: 14; v_gene: TRBV30; j_gene: TRBJ2-3; d_gene: TRBD1; abundance: -; CDR3nt: TGTGCCTGGAGCACGGGACAGGGGGTTGATACGCAGTATTTT; CDR3aa: CAWSTGQGVDTQYF
len: 15; v_gene: TRBV11-2; j_gene: TRBJ2-5; d_gene: TRBD1; abundance: many; CDR3nt: TGTGCCAGCAGCTCCCGAAGGACAGGGTTCGAGACCCAGTACTTC; CDR3aa: CASSSRRTGFETQYF
len: 21; v_gene: TRBV5-6; j_gene: TRBJ2-6; d_gene: -; abundance: -; CDR3nt: TGTGCCAGCAGCTTGGATTTCGGTCGGAGGGGGCCCCTATCTGGGGCCAACGTCCTGACTTTC; CDR3aa: CASSLDFGRRGPLSGANVLTF
len: 17; v_gene: TRBV29-1; j_gene: TRBJ2-3; d_gene: TRBD1; abundance: many; CDR3nt: TGCAGCGTTGAAGGGTTCCGGGACAGGGGCAGCACAGATACGCAGTATTTT; CDR3aa: CSVEGFRDRGSTDTQYF
len: 14; v_gene: TRBV28; j_gene: TRBJ1-1; d_gene: -; abundance: -; CDR3nt: TGTACCAGCAGTTTTCTAGGGATGGCCACTGAAGCTTTCTTT; CDR3aa: CTSSFLGMATEAFF
len: 14; v_gene: TRBV20-1; j_gene: TRBJ2-5; d_gene: -; abundance: -; CDR3nt: TGCAGTGCTAGTGGGCAGAGGACCCAAGAGACCCAGTACTTC; CDR3aa: CSASGQRTQETQYF
len: 12; v_gene: TRBV2; j_gene: TRBJ2-5; d_gene: -; abundance: many; CDR3nt: TGTGCCAGTCTTTGGGCCCAAGAGACCCAGTACTTC; CDR3aa: CASLWAQETQYF
len: 21; v_gene: TRBV6-5; j_gene: TRBJ2-1; d_gene: TRBD1; abundance: few; CDR3nt: TGTGCCAGCAGTTACTCGATTCGGACAGGGACTGGCAGAACTGTGGCGAATGAGCAGTTCTTC; CDR3aa: CASSYSIRTGTGRTVANEQFF
len: 15; v_gene: TRBV28; j_gene: TRBJ2-7; d_gene: -; abundance: -; CDR3nt: TGTGCCAGCAGTTTAGGGGGAGCTTCCTCCTACGGGCAGTACTTC; CDR3aa: CASSLGGASSYGQYF
len: 14; v_gene: TRBV6-6; j_gene: TRBJ2-7; d_gene: -; abundance: many; CDR3nt: TGTGCCAGCAGTTACGGTGAGGCGTCCTACGAGCAGTACTTC; CDR3aa: CASSYGEASYEQYF
len: 18; v_gene: TRBV7-9; j_gene: TRBJ1-6; d_gene: TRBD1; abundance: few; CDR3nt: TGTGCCAGCAGCATGCCGGGACAGGGAGAATCCTATAATTCACCCCTCCACTTT; CDR3aa: CASSMPGQGESYNSPLHF
len: 15; v_gene: TRBV5-1; j_gene: TRBJ2-3; d_gene: -; abundance: few; CDR3nt: TGCGCCAGCAGCTTGGTGGAGCAGTTCACAGATACGCAGTATTTT; CDR3aa: CASSLVEQFTDTQYF
len: 13; v_gene: TRBV20-1; j_gene: TRBJ2-7; d_gene: -; abundance: few; CDR3nt: TGCAGTGCTAGACCCAGGGAGACCTACGAGCAGTACTTC; CDR3aa: CSARPRETYEQYF
len: 16; v_gene: TRBV10-3; j_gene: TRBJ2-7; d_gene: -; abundance: many; CDR3nt: TGTGCCATCAGTGAGTCTGTTGGCAGAAGCTCCTACGAGCAGTACTTC; CDR3aa: CAISESVGRSSYEQYF
len: 15; v_gene: TRBV7-2; j_gene: TRBJ2-7; d_gene: TRBD2; abundance: many; CDR3nt: TGTGCCAGCAGCTTAGGACTAGCGGTACGCTACGAGCAGTACTTC; CDR3aa: CASSLGLAVRYEQYF